Reported below is one TCR beta chain. Its matching antigen is unknown. Thymus tissue for the work was resected from patients undergoing corrective heart surgery. The data were taken from a study of human thymus T cells. Data came from immunoSEQ multiplex PCR; TCRdb stores just in-frame clones and leaves some out. The profile shows about 130,000 clones, around 94% of them singletons. Germline V lookup: CDR1 SGHTA, CDR2 FQGNSA. V shed 4 bases and J shed 3 bases, with 15 bases lying between them. The CDR3 runs 15 residues. The study's findings and limits: In thymic and blood repertoires alike, V and J usage looked biased.

This receptor was obtained from a boy less than two years old with a congenital heart defect but otherwise immunologically healthy. Sequenced sample: thymus tissue. The V gene is TRBV7-2, the J gene TRBJ2-5; D not resolved. CDR3 residues: CASSSRTEMEETQYF. The CDR3 bases are TGTGCCAGCAGCTCCCGGACGGAAATGGAAGAGACCCAGTACTTC.